A selection of T cell receptor beta chains follows, all from one sample in a study of CD8 T cells in ankylosing spondylitis. MiXCR, run by TCRdb on the 5' RACE reads, gives a single entry per CDR3 protein. The profile shows 450,000 to 550,000 distinct CDR3 sequences, less than 6% of them singletons. The sequenced sample was blood, either unsorted or a sorted T cell fraction (not recorded which). Every receptor here comes from a male donor with ankylosing spondylitis. The CDR3 runs from the conserved cysteine through the conserved F or W. Each record gives: clone size, D gene, J gene, V gene, CDR3 DNA, CDR3 protein. The D gene is left open where the match is weak. Expanded clones get a size class; other rows say once, few or many, or leave the size out.

abundance: many; d_gene: .; j_gene: TRBJ2-5; v_gene: TRBV5-6; CDR3nt: TGTGCCAGCAGCGCGTGGCAGGGGAAAGAGACCCAGTACTTC; CDR3aa: CASSAWQGKETQYF
abundance: many; d_gene: .; j_gene: TRBJ2-5; v_gene: TRBV20-1; CDR3nt: TGCAGTGCTAGTCAGGAGGGGGGAGAGACCCAGTACTTC; CDR3aa: CSASQEGGETQYF
abundance: many; d_gene: .; j_gene: TRBJ2-7; v_gene: TRBV6-6; CDR3nt: TGTGCCAGCAGTCAGGGACCTCTTAACGAGCAGTACTTC; CDR3aa: CASSQGPLNEQYF
abundance: many; d_gene: .; j_gene: TRBJ2-1; v_gene: TRBV10-3; CDR3nt: TGTGCCATCAAGATGGGGGGCGCCTCCTACAATGAGCAGTTCTTC; CDR3aa: CAIKMGGASYNEQFF
abundance: .; d_gene: .; j_gene: TRBJ2-7; v_gene: TRBV7-9; CDR3nt: TGTGCCAGCAGCCGGGACGGAGAAAAATACTACGAGCAGTACTTC; CDR3aa: CASSRDGEKYYEQYF
abundance: many; d_gene: .; j_gene: TRBJ2-6; v_gene: TRBV5-6; CDR3nt: TGTGCCAGCCGGACCTCTGGGGCCAACGTCCTGACTTTC; CDR3aa: CASRTSGANVLTF
abundance: many; d_gene: TRBD2; j_gene: TRBJ2-7; v_gene: TRBV6-2/TRBV6-3; CDR3nt: TGTGCCAGCAGCCCCCTAAGACTAGCGGTTTACGAGCAGTACTTC; CDR3aa: CASSPLRLAVYEQYF
abundance: many; d_gene: .; j_gene: TRBJ2-7; v_gene: TRBV10-3; CDR3nt: TGTGCCATCGGGGCTGTGGGGGTGTACGAGCAGTACTTC; CDR3aa: CAIGAVGVYEQYF
abundance: many; d_gene: .; j_gene: TRBJ1-5; v_gene: TRBV7-2; CDR3nt: TGTGCCAGCAGCCCATCTCCGGGCAATCAGCCCCAGCATTTT; CDR3aa: CASSPSPGNQPQHF
abundance: many; d_gene: .; j_gene: TRBJ1-2; v_gene: TRBV20-1; CDR3nt: TGCAGTGCTGACCGGGACCCCGGGGATGGCTACACCTTC; CDR3aa: CSADRDPGDGYTF
abundance: many; d_gene: .; j_gene: TRBJ2-5; v_gene: TRBV4-2; CDR3nt: TGTGCCAGCAGCCAAGAGACGAGGGGAGCGCGAGAGACCCAGTACTTC; CDR3aa: CASSQETRGARETQYF
abundance: .; d_gene: TRBD1; j_gene: TRBJ1-1; v_gene: TRBV6-6; CDR3nt: TGTGCCAGCCGAAGGGACAGGCCTGAAGCTTTCTTT; CDR3aa: CASRRDRPEAFF
abundance: many; d_gene: TRBD2; j_gene: TRBJ2-1; v_gene: TRBV29-1; CDR3nt: TGCAGCGTTGACGTAGTGGGAGGGGATGAGCAGTTCTTC; CDR3aa: CSVDVVGGDEQFF
abundance: many; d_gene: TRBD2; j_gene: TRBJ2-5; v_gene: TRBV9; CDR3nt: TGTGCCAGCAGCCGTAGCGGGGGGCAAGAGACCCAGTACTTC; CDR3aa: CASSRSGGQETQYF
abundance: .; d_gene: TRBD1; j_gene: TRBJ2-2; v_gene: TRBV5-1; CDR3nt: TGCGCCAGCAGCTTCGCTGGACAGGGGGAAACCGGGGAGCTGTTTTTT; CDR3aa: CASSFAGQGETGELFF
abundance: many; d_gene: .; j_gene: TRBJ1-1; v_gene: TRBV5-1; CDR3nt: TGCGCCAGCAGCCTAAACAGGGTAACTGAAGCTTTCTTT; CDR3aa: CASSLNRVTEAFF
abundance: many; d_gene: TRBD1; j_gene: TRBJ2-1; v_gene: TRBV5-1; CDR3nt: TGCGCCAGCAGCTTGCAGGGACAGGGAAGTGAGCAGTTCTTC; CDR3aa: CASSLQGQGSEQFF
abundance: many; d_gene: TRBD1; j_gene: TRBJ2-7; v_gene: TRBV6-1; CDR3nt: TGTGCCAGCAGTCCTCTTTACAGGGGAGAAATGCAAGAGCAGTACTTC; CDR3aa: CASSPLYRGEMQEQYF
abundance: many; d_gene: .; j_gene: TRBJ1-2; v_gene: TRBV6-1; CDR3nt: TGTGCCAGCAGTAAACTTCAGGGTATTTCAGGAGGCTACACCTTC; CDR3aa: CASSKLQGISGGYTF
abundance: many; d_gene: .; j_gene: TRBJ1-1; v_gene: TRBV29-1; CDR3nt: TGCAGTGCCAATTTTTGGGGGATTTCAGCTGAAGCTTTCTTT; CDR3aa: CSANFWGISAEAFF
abundance: many; d_gene: .; j_gene: TRBJ2-7; v_gene: TRBV20-1; CDR3nt: TGCAGTGCGCGACGGGACTCCCTTACTACCTACGAGCAGTACTTC; CDR3aa: CSARRDSLTTYEQYF
abundance: .; d_gene: .; j_gene: TRBJ2-7; v_gene: TRBV20-1; CDR3nt: TGCAGTGCTAAACGCCCAGGGGCAAAGAACGAGCAGTACTTC; CDR3aa: CSAKRPGAKNEQYF
abundance: few; d_gene: .; j_gene: TRBJ1-4; v_gene: TRBV3-1; CDR3nt: TGTGCCAGCAGTCAAGTGAGTGAAAAACTTTTTTTT; CDR3aa: CASSQVSEKLFF
abundance: few; d_gene: TRBD1; j_gene: TRBJ1-2; v_gene: TRBV10-3; CDR3nt: TGTGCCATCAGTGACATCAGGGGGACAGGGCAATTTAACTATGGCTACACCTTC; CDR3aa: CAISDIRGTGQFNYGYTF
abundance: once; d_gene: TRBD1; j_gene: TRBJ2-1; v_gene: TRBV6-5; CDR3nt: TGTGCCAGCAGTTACGCAGGACAGGGTCACTACAATGAGCAGTTCTTC; CDR3aa: CASSYAGQGHYNEQFF
abundance: many; d_gene: .; j_gene: TRBJ1-2; v_gene: TRBV6-5; CDR3nt: TGTGCCAGCAGTTACTACGACAGGCCTAACTATGGCTACACCTTC; CDR3aa: CASSYYDRPNYGYTF
abundance: many; d_gene: .; j_gene: TRBJ1-1; v_gene: TRBV12-3/TRBV12-4; CDR3nt: TGTGCCAGCAGATCCGGACGGTTCAACACTGAAGCTTTCTTT; CDR3aa: CASRSGRFNTEAFF
abundance: few; d_gene: .; j_gene: TRBJ2-7; v_gene: TRBV11-2; CDR3nt: TGTGCCAGCAGCTTGGCTCTCCACGAGCAGTACTTC; CDR3aa: CASSLALHEQYF
abundance: many; d_gene: .; j_gene: TRBJ1-2; v_gene: TRBV10-2; CDR3nt: TGCGCCAGCAGTCGCGCGGCCCGAGAAGGCTACACCTTC; CDR3aa: CASSRAAREGYTF
abundance: many; d_gene: .; j_gene: TRBJ2-3; v_gene: TRBV10-1; CDR3nt: TGCGCCAGCAGTGATGAGACTAGCACAGATACGCAGTATTTT; CDR3aa: CASSDETSTDTQYF
abundance: many; d_gene: TRBD2; j_gene: TRBJ2-1; v_gene: TRBV7-9; CDR3nt: TGTGCCAGCAGCTCAAATATGGCTAGCGGAGCTCCCTCACAGTTCTTC; CDR3aa: CASSSNMASGAPSQFF
abundance: .; d_gene: .; j_gene: TRBJ1-1; v_gene: TRBV30; CDR3nt: TGTGCCTGGAGGAACTCCGCGAACACTGAAGCTTTCTTT; CDR3aa: CAWRNSANTEAFF
abundance: many; d_gene: TRBD1; j_gene: TRBJ1-1; v_gene: TRBV12-3/TRBV12-4; CDR3nt: TGTGCCAGCAGTTCCCCGGGACGTAGGGGGCCTGAAGCTTTCTTT; CDR3aa: CASSSPGRRGPEAFF
abundance: few; d_gene: .; j_gene: TRBJ2-2; v_gene: TRBV30; CDR3nt: TGTGCCTTTAATAACAATTCTGACGGGGAGCTGTTTTTT; CDR3aa: CAFNNNSDGELFF
abundance: many; d_gene: .; j_gene: TRBJ1-2; v_gene: TRBV5-1; CDR3nt: TGCGCCAGCAGCTTGGAGGGAGGGCATCACCCCGGTGGCTACACCTTC; CDR3aa: CASSLEGGHHPGGYTF
abundance: many; d_gene: .; j_gene: TRBJ2-1; v_gene: TRBV10-3; CDR3nt: TGTGCCATCACGGCGGGGAGCTCCTACAATGAGCAGTTCTTC; CDR3aa: CAITAGSSYNEQFF
abundance: many; d_gene: .; j_gene: TRBJ1-1; v_gene: TRBV7-2; CDR3nt: TGTGCCAGCAGCTTATCCGGCAGGAACACTGAAGCTTTCTTT; CDR3aa: CASSLSGRNTEAFF
abundance: few; d_gene: .; j_gene: TRBJ2-3; v_gene: TRBV6-5; CDR3nt: TGTGCCAGCAGTTACATGAGGGGAGGCACAGATACGCAGTATTTT; CDR3aa: CASSYMRGGTDTQYF
abundance: many; d_gene: .; j_gene: TRBJ1-1; v_gene: TRBV5-1; CDR3nt: TGCGCCAGCAGCTTTGAGGGTGTGAACACTGAAGCTTTCTTT; CDR3aa: CASSFEGVNTEAFF
abundance: many; d_gene: .; j_gene: TRBJ1-1; v_gene: TRBV11-2; CDR3nt: TGTGCCAGCAGCTTACGTTGGGAAAACACTGAAGCTTTCTTT; CDR3aa: CASSLRWENTEAFF
abundance: many; d_gene: TRBD1; j_gene: TRBJ1-2; v_gene: TRBV27; CDR3nt: TGTGCCAGCAGTCAAATCCTCGGGACAGGCCCTTATGGCTACACCTTC; CDR3aa: CASSQILGTGPYGYTF
abundance: .; d_gene: TRBD1; j_gene: TRBJ1-4; v_gene: TRBV20-1; CDR3nt: TGCAGTGCTTCAAGACAGGGGATGGAAAAACTGTTTTTT; CDR3aa: CSASRQGMEKLFF
abundance: many; d_gene: TRBD1; j_gene: TRBJ1-3; v_gene: TRBV9; CDR3nt: TGTGCCAGCGGAACCGGGACAGGGGTATTTGGAAACACCATATATTTT; CDR3aa: CASGTGTGVFGNTIYF
abundance: many; d_gene: .; j_gene: TRBJ2-3; v_gene: TRBV29-1; CDR3nt: TGCAGCGGCTACGTAGCGGTCACAGATACGCAGTATTTT; CDR3aa: CSGYVAVTDTQYF
abundance: .; d_gene: .; j_gene: TRBJ1-5; v_gene: TRBV12-3/TRBV12-4; CDR3nt: TGTGCCAGCAGCACGACCACGGATCAGCCCCAGCATTTT; CDR3aa: CASSTTTDQPQHF